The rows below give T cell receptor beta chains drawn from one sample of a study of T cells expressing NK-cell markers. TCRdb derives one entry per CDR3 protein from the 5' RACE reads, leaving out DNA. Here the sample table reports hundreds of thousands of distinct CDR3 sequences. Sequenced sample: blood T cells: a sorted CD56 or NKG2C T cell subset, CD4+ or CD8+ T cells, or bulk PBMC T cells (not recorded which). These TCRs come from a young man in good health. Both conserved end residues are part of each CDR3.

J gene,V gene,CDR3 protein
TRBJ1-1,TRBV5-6,CASSLDLGQSNTEAFF
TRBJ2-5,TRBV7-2,CASSPPGRGQETQYF
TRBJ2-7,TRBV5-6,CASSSDAFYEQYF
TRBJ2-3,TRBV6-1,CASSTPRDDTDTQYF
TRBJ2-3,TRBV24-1,CATSDPGSTDTQYF
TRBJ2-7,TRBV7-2,CASSTQLLGAEQYF
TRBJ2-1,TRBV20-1,CSVILAGGYEQFF
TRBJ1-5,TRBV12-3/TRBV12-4,CASSSEWGQEQLYSNQPQHF
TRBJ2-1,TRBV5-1,CASSASGTGWNEQFF
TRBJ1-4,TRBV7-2,CASSQGTITNEKLFF
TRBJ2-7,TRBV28,CATRDTGTSGTPISYEQYF
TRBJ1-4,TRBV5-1,CASSLDGSREKLFF
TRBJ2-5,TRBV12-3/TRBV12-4,CASTAQPQETQYF
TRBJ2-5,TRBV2,CASSELSWREGTLDQETQYF